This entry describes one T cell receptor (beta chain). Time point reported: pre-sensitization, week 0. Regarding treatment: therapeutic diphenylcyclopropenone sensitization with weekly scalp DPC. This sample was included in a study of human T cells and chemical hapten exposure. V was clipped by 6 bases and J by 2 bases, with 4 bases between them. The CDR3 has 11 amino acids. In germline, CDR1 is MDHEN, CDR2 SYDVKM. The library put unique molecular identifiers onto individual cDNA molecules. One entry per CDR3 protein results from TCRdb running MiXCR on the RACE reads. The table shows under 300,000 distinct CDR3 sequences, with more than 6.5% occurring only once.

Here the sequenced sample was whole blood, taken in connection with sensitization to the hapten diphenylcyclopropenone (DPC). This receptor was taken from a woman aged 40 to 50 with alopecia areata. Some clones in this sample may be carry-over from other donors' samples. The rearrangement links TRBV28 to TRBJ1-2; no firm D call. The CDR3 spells CASRGNYGYTF. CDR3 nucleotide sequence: TGTGCCAGCAGGGGCAACTATGGCTACACCTTC.